This T cell receptor (beta chain) stems from a study of monozygotic twins with inflammatory bowel disease. Study-wide results and limits: Compared with healthy co-twins, IBD patients showed reduced TCRbeta repertoire diversity by inverse Simpson. Findings did not support one strong IBD-associated signal or clonotype.

Worth noting for this clonotype: Its antigen remains unknown.

TCR libraries each used 3,500 to 4,000 ng of total RNA. Reprocessing the 5' RACE reads, TCRdb reports a single entry for every CDR3 protein and omits DNA. The table counts 400,000 to 500,000 distinct CDR3 sequences; 2% to 2.5% lies in the top ten. Sequencing input: blood. The source is a human donor with ulcerative colitis or Crohn's disease, or a healthy co-twin of an affected twin (not recorded which).

The CDR3 sequence is CASSKMDYGYTF. The gene calls are TRBV7-9 and TRBJ1-2. Germline-derived CDR1 and CDR2 are SEHNR and FQNEAQ (reference sequence). This CDR3 is 12 amino acids long.